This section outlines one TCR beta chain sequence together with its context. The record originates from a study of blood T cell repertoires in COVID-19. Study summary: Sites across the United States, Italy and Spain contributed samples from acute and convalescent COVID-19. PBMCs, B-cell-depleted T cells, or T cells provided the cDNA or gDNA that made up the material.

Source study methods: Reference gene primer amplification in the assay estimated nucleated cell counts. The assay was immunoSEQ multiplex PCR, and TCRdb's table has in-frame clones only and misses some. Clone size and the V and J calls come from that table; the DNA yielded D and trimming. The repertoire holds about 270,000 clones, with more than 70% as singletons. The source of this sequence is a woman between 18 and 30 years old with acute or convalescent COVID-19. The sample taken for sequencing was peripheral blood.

CDR3 coding DNA: TGTGCCAGCAGTGAACGCAGGGGGGCAGAGACCCAGTACTTC. Its translation is CASSERRGAETQYF. This chain links TRBV2 with TRBJ2-5, with TRBD1 as a possible D gene (7 bases). There are 14 residues in the CDR3. Germline V CDR1 and CDR2: SNHLY, FYNNEI. V was cut by 2 bases and J by 4 bases, with 11 bases left in between. Based on the CDR3 plus reference TRBV2 and TRBJ2-5, the full variable domain is EPEVTQTPSHQVTQMGQEVILRCVPISNHLYFYWYRQILGQKVEFLVSFYNNEISEKSEIFDDQFSVERPDGSNFTLKIRSTKLEDSAMYFCASSERRGAETQYFGPGTRLLVL.